This T cell receptor beta chain came from a study of cytomegalovirus exposure and HLA in healthy donors. For the study at large: Unique TCRs from HLA-typed donors, roughly 89 million of them, were held in an early data release.

This CDR3 comprises 14 residues. Germline V gene lookup returns CDR1 SGHRS and CDR2 YFSETQ. The V and J ends lost 4 bases and 7 bases respectively, with 15 bases between them. PCR was performed using 60 Vbeta and 13 Jbeta primers. In the source study's methods: A follow-up analysis tallied tens of millions of unique TCR beta chains, roughly 10 million shared. The assay was immunoSEQ multiplex PCR, and TCRdb's table has in-frame clones only and misses some. The D gene and trimming were derived from the DNA, and the V and J assignments and clone size from that table. The sample yields 95,000 to 120,000 clones, around 73% seen once. Overall study findings and caveats: Owing to their indistinguishability, certain V segments, notably TRBV6-2 and TRBV6-3, were excluded.

To note about this clone: The antigen is undetermined.

The sequence was obtained from a woman younger than 45 in good health and CMV-seropositive. The V call is TRBV5-1, the J call TRBJ2-1; maybe TRBD1 (6 bases). The sequenced sample consisted of PBMCs. This chain's CDR3 is CASSLGQPWNEQFF. The CDR3 nucleotides are TGCGCCAGCAGCCTAGGACAGCCTTGGAATGAGCAGTTCTTC.